Listed below are T cell receptor beta chains from one sample, sequenced in a study of blood T cell repertoires in COVID-19. Clones were read by immunoSEQ multiplex PCR, and TCRdb kept only the in-frame ones, dropping some. The repertoire holds roughly 24,000 clones, with 80% to 95% as singletons. The sequenced material came from peripheral blood. These receptors came from a human donor in a cohort sampled during active COVID-19. Both conserved end residues are part of each CDR3. The D gene is left open where the match is weak. Only some rows state a clone size, as once, few, many or a class for expanded clones.

d_call: TRBD2; j_call: TRBJ2-5; v_call: TRBV5-1; clone_size: NA; cdr3_aa: CASSPTGGREQETQYF; cdr3_nt: TGCGCCAGCAGCCCCACGGGGGGGAGGGAACAAGAGACCCAGTACTTC
d_call: TRBD1; j_call: TRBJ1-1; v_call: TRBV7-2; clone_size: once; cdr3_aa: CASSPRQGLNTEAFF; cdr3_nt: TGTGCCAGCAGCCCCCGACAGGGCCTGAACACTGAAGCTTTCTTT
d_call: NA; j_call: TRBJ1-4; v_call: TRBV21-1; clone_size: NA; cdr3_aa: CASSTNPHRANEKLFF; cdr3_nt: TGTGCCAGCAGCACAAATCCCCACCGAGCCAACGAAAAACTGTTTTTT
d_call: TRBD1; j_call: TRBJ1-2; v_call: TRBV30; clone_size: NA; cdr3_aa: CAWSVGTGSNYGYTF; cdr3_nt: TGTGCCTGGAGTGTCGGGACAGGGTCTAACTATGGCTACACCTTC
d_call: TRBD2; j_call: TRBJ2-3; v_call: TRBV28; clone_size: NA; cdr3_aa: CASSPPGRATDTQYF; cdr3_nt: TGTGCCAGCAGTCCGCCGGGGAGGGCCACAGATACGCAGTATTTT
d_call: TRBD2; j_call: TRBJ2-5; v_call: TRBV28; clone_size: NA; cdr3_aa: CASSSLAGGHQETQYF; cdr3_nt: TGTGCCAGCAGTTCGCTAGCGGGGGGCCACCAAGAGACCCAGTACTTC
d_call: NA; j_call: TRBJ2-1; v_call: TRBV7-9; clone_size: NA; cdr3_aa: CASPRTVSSYNEQFF; cdr3_nt: TGTGCCAGCCCTCGGACAGTGAGCTCCTACAATGAGCAGTTCTTC
d_call: TRBD2; j_call: TRBJ2-7; v_call: TRBV6-5; clone_size: NA; cdr3_aa: CASSRLAGVYEQYF; cdr3_nt: TGTGCCAGCAGCCGACTAGCGGGGGTCTACGAGCAGTACTTC
d_call: NA; j_call: TRBJ1-1; v_call: TRBV2; clone_size: NA; cdr3_aa: CASRRNTEAFF; cdr3_nt: TGTGCCAGCAGGCGGAACACTGAAGCTTTCTTT
d_call: TRBD1; j_call: TRBJ1-1; v_call: TRBV6-5; clone_size: NA; cdr3_aa: CASSSRQGMNTEAFF; cdr3_nt: TGTGCCAGCAGTTCTCGACAGGGGATGAACACTGAAGCTTTCTTT
d_call: NA; j_call: TRBJ2-1; v_call: TRBV11-3; clone_size: NA; cdr3_aa: CASSPPDYYNEQFF; cdr3_nt: TGTGCCAGCAGCCCTCCCGACTACTACAATGAGCAGTTCTTC
d_call: NA; j_call: TRBJ2-2; v_call: TRBV3-1/TRBV3-2; clone_size: once; cdr3_aa: CASRQMAGCTGELFF; cdr3_nt: TGTGCCAGCAGACAGATGGCAGGGTGTACCGGGGAGCTGTTTTTT
d_call: NA; j_call: TRBJ1-6; v_call: TRBV7-3; clone_size: few; cdr3_aa: CASSRGANSPLHF; cdr3_nt: TGTGCCAGCAGCCGGGGGGCTAATTCACCCCTCCACTTT
d_call: TRBD1; j_call: TRBJ1-3; v_call: TRBV30; clone_size: NA; cdr3_aa: CAWEGTARNTIYF; cdr3_nt: TGTGCCTGGGAGGGGACAGCCCGAAACACCATATATTTT
d_call: NA; j_call: TRBJ2-7; v_call: TRBV10-3; clone_size: NA; cdr3_aa: CAISGGSSSYEQYF; cdr3_nt: TGTGCCATCAGCGGAGGGTCCAGCTCCTACGAGCAGTACTTC
d_call: NA; j_call: TRBJ1-2; v_call: TRBV19; clone_size: NA; cdr3_aa: CASSKTEGGAYGYTF; cdr3_nt: TGTGCCAGTAGTAAAACGGAAGGGGGGGCCTATGGCTACACCTTC
d_call: NA; j_call: TRBJ2-5; v_call: TRBV28; clone_size: NA; cdr3_aa: CASSPPRSLIETQYF; cdr3_nt: TGTGCCAGCAGCCCCCCCCGGAGCTTAATTGAGACCCAGTACTTC
d_call: TRBD1; j_call: TRBJ2-1; v_call: TRBV7-2; clone_size: NA; cdr3_aa: CASRSDRGVWNEQFF; cdr3_nt: TGTGCCAGCAGGTCGGACAGGGGCGTGTGGAATGAGCAGTTCTTC
d_call: NA; j_call: TRBJ2-1; v_call: TRBV7-7; clone_size: NA; cdr3_aa: CASSPTSVTYNEQFF; cdr3_nt: TGTGCTAGCAGCCCAACAAGTGTTACCTACAATGAGCAGTTCTTC
d_call: TRBD2; j_call: TRBJ2-2; v_call: TRBV10-3; clone_size: NA; cdr3_aa: CAISGSGLRNTGELFF; cdr3_nt: TGTGCCATCAGCGGTAGCGGGTTGAGGAACACCGGGGAGCTGTTTTTT
d_call: NA; j_call: TRBJ1-2; v_call: TRBV6-1; clone_size: NA; cdr3_aa: CASSELGVNYGYTF; cdr3_nt: TGTGCCAGCAGTGAATTGGGAGTCAACTATGGCTACACCTTC
d_call: NA; j_call: TRBJ2-7; v_call: TRBV30; clone_size: NA; cdr3_aa: CAWSGGTASSYEQYF; cdr3_nt: TGTGCCTGGAGTGGCGGGACGGCAAGCTCCTACGAGCAGTACTTC
d_call: NA; j_call: TRBJ1-3; v_call: TRBV7-8; clone_size: NA; cdr3_aa: CASSLGWEGGNTIYF; cdr3_nt: TGTGCCAGCAGCCTAGGTTGGGAGGGGGGAAACACCATATATTTT
d_call: NA; j_call: TRBJ1-5; v_call: TRBV13; clone_size: NA; cdr3_aa: CASSLAASFNQPQHF; cdr3_nt: TGTGCCAGCAGCTTGGCGGCCAGCTTCAATCAGCCCCAGCATTTT
d_call: TRBD1; j_call: TRBJ1-2; v_call: TRBV19; clone_size: NA; cdr3_aa: CASSIVEAGGWNYGYTF; cdr3_nt: TGTGCCAGTAGTATAGTTGAAGCAGGGGGTTGGAACTATGGCTACACCTTC
d_call: TRBD2; j_call: TRBJ2-1; v_call: TRBV19; clone_size: NA; cdr3_aa: CASSSKLAGEDNEQFF; cdr3_nt: TGTGCCAGTAGTTCAAAACTAGCGGGGGAAGACAATGAGCAGTTCTTC
d_call: NA; j_call: TRBJ2-5; v_call: TRBV5-1; clone_size: NA; cdr3_aa: CASSFGRTQETQYF; cdr3_nt: TGCGCCAGCAGCTTTGGAAGGACTCAAGAGACCCAGTACTTC
d_call: TRBD1; j_call: TRBJ2-1; v_call: TRBV2; clone_size: NA; cdr3_aa: CASKPGQAFNEQFF; cdr3_nt: TGTGCCAGCAAACCGGGACAGGCTTTTAATGAGCAGTTCTTC
d_call: NA; j_call: TRBJ1-3; v_call: TRBV3-1/TRBV3-2; clone_size: few; cdr3_aa: CASSQAGGFSGNTIYF; cdr3_nt: TGTGCCAGCAGCCAAGCGGGGGGCTTCTCTGGAAACACCATATATTTT
d_call: NA; j_call: TRBJ1-2; v_call: TRBV5-4; clone_size: NA; cdr3_aa: CASSLAAGATNYGYTF; cdr3_nt: TGTGCCAGCAGCTTGGCGGCAGGGGCCACGAACTATGGCTACACCTTC
d_call: NA; j_call: TRBJ2-3; v_call: TRBV5-4; clone_size: NA; cdr3_aa: CASSADTHSTDTQYF; cdr3_nt: TGTGCCAGCAGCGCAGACACCCATAGCACAGATACGCAGTATTTT
d_call: NA; j_call: TRBJ1-6; v_call: TRBV12-3/TRBV12-4; clone_size: NA; cdr3_aa: CASSFADSPLHF; cdr3_nt: TGTGCCAGCAGTTTCGCGGATTCACCCCTCCACTTT
d_call: TRBD2; j_call: TRBJ2-3; v_call: TRBV5-1; clone_size: NA; cdr3_aa: CASSQRTSGRDSTDTQYF; cdr3_nt: TGCGCCAGCAGCCAAAGGACTAGCGGGAGGGATAGCACAGATACGCAGTATTTT
d_call: TRBD1; j_call: TRBJ1-2; v_call: TRBV13; clone_size: NA; cdr3_aa: CASSSTGDSYGYTF; cdr3_nt: TGTGCCAGCAGCTCTACAGGGGATAGCTATGGCTACACCTTC
d_call: TRBD1; j_call: TRBJ1-3; v_call: TRBV7-6; clone_size: NA; cdr3_aa: CASSPRTGGLSGNTIYF; cdr3_nt: TGTGCCAGCAGCCCAAGGACAGGGGGTTTATCTGGAAACACCATATATTTT
d_call: NA; j_call: TRBJ2-1; v_call: TRBV12-3/TRBV12-4; clone_size: NA; cdr3_aa: CASSQLERNEQFF; cdr3_nt: TGTGCCAGCAGTCAATTAGAACGCAATGAGCAGTTCTTC
d_call: TRBD1; j_call: TRBJ1-5; v_call: TRBV6-6; clone_size: NA; cdr3_aa: CASSPGQGVANQPQHF; cdr3_nt: TGTGCCAGCAGCCCCGGACAGGGAGTGGCCAATCAGCCCCAGCATTTT
d_call: NA; j_call: TRBJ2-2; v_call: TRBV4-3; clone_size: NA; cdr3_aa: CASSQGGLQVGELFF; cdr3_nt: TGCGCCAGCAGCCAAGGGGGGCTACAAGTCGGGGAGCTGTTTTTT
d_call: TRBD1; j_call: TRBJ1-5; v_call: TRBV10-2; clone_size: NA; cdr3_aa: CASRGQGDNQPQHF; cdr3_nt: TGCGCCAGCAGAGGACAGGGTGACAATCAGCCCCAGCATTTT